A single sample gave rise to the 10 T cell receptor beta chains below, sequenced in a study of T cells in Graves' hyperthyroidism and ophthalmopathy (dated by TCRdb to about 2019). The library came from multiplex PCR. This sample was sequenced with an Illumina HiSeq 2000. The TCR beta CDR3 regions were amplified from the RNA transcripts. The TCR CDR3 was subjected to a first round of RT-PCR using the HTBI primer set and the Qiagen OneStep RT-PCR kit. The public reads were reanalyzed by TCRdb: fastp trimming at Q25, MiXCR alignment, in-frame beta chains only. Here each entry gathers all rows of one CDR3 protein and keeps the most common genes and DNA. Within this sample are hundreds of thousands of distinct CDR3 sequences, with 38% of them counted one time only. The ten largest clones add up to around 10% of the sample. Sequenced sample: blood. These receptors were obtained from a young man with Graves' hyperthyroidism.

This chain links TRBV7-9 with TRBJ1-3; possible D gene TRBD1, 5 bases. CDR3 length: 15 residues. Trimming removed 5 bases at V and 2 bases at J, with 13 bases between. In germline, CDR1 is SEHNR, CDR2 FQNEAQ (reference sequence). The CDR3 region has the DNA TGTGCCAGCAGCCTCACCGGGACGACTGGAAACACCATATATTTT. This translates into CASSLTGTTGNTIYF.

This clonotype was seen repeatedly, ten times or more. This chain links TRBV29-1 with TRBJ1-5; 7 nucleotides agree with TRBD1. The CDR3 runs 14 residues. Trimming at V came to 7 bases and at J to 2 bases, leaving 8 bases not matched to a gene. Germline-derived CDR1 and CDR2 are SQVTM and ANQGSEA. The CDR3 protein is CSALEGAGNQPQHF. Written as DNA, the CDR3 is TGCAGCGCCCTCGAGGGGGCCGGCAATCAGCCCCAGCATTTT.

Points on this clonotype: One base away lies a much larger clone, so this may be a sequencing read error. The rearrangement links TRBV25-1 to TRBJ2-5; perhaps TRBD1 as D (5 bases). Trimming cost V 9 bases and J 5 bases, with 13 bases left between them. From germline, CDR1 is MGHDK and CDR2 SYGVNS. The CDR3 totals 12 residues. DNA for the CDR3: TGTGCCAGACAAGGGGATATTGAGACCCAGTACTTC. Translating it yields CARQGDIETQYF.

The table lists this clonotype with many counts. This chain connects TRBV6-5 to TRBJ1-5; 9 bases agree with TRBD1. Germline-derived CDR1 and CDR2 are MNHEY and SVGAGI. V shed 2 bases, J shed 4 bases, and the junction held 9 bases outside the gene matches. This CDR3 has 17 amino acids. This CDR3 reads CASSYALPGTGNQPQHF. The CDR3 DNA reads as TGTGCCAGCAGTTACGCCCTCCCCGGGACAGGGAATCAGCCCCAGCATTTT.

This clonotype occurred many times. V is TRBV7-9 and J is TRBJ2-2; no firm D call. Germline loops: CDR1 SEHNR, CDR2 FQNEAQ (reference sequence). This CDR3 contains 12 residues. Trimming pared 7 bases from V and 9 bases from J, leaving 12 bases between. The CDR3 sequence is CASTLGRRELFF. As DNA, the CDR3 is TGTGCCAGCACCCTTGGACGGAGGGAGCTGTTTTTT.

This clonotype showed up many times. The CDR3 loop is CSARLTGWDTEAFF. CDR3 nucleotides: TGCAGTGCTAGATTGACAGGGTGGGACACTGAAGCTTTCTTT. The chain is built from TRBV20-1 and TRBJ1-1, with 7 bases fitting TRBD1. The trim removed 2 bases at V and 3 bases at J, leaving 6 bases unmatched. The CDR3 is 14 residues long. CDR1 and CDR2 from the germline V gene are DFQATT and SNEGSKA (reference sequence).

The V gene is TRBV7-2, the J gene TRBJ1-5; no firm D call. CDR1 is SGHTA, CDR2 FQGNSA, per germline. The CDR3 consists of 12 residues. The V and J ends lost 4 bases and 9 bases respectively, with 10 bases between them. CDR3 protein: CASSSAGGPQHF. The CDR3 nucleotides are TGTGCCAGCAGCTCAGCGGGAGGGCCCCAGCATTTT.

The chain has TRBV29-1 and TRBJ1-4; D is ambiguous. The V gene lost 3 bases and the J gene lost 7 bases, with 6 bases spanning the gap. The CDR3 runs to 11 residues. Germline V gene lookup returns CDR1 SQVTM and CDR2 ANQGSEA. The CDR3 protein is CSVDAGEKLFF. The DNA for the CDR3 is TGCAGCGTTGATGCAGGTGAAAAACTGTTTTTT. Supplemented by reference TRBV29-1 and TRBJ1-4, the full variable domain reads SAVISQKPSRDICQRGTSLTIQCQVDSQVTMMFWYRQQPGQSLTLIATANQGSEATYESGFVIDKFPISRPNLTFSTLTVSNMSPEDSSIYLCSVDAGEKLFFGSGTQLSVL.

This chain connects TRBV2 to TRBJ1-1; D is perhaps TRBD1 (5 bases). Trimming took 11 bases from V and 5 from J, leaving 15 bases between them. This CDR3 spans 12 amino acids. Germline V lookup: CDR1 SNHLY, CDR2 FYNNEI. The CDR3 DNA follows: TGTGCCCGACTCGGGACGTTGACTGAAGCTTTCTTT. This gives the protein CARLGTLTEAFF.

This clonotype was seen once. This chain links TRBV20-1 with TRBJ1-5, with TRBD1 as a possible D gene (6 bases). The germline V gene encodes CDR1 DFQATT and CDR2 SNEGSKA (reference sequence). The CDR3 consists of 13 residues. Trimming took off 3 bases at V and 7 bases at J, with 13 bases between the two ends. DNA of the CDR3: TGCAGTGCTAGCGCACAGGGCGGACAGCCCCAGCATTTT. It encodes CSASAQGGQPQHF.